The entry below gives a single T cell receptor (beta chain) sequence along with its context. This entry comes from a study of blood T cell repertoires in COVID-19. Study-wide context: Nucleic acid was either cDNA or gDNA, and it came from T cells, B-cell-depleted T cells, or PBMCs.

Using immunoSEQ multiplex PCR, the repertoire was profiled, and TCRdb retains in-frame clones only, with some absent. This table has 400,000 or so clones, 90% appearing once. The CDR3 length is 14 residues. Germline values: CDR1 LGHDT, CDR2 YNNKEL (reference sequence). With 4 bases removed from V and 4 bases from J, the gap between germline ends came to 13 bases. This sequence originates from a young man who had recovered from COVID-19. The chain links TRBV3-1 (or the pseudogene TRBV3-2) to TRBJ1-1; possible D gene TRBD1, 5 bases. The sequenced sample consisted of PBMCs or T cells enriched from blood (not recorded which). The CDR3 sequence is CASSPGGEGTEAFF. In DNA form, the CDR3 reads TGTGCCAGCAGCCCCGGAGGGGAAGGCACTGAAGCTTTCTTT.